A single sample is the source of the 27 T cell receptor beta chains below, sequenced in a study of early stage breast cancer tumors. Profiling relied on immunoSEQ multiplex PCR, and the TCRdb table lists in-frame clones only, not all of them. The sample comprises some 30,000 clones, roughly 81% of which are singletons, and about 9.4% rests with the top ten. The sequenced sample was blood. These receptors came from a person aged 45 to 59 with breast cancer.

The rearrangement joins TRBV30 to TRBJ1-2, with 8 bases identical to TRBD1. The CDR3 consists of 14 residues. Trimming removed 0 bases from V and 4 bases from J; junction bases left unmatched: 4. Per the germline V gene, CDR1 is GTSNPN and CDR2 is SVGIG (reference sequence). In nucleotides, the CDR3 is TGTGCCTGGAGTGTATACAGGGGGGTCTATGGCTACACCTTC. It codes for CAWSVYRGVYGYTF.

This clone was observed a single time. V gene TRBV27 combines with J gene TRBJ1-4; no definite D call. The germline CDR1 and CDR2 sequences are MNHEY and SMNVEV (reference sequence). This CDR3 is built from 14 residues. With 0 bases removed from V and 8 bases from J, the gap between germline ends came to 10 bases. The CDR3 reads CASSLSIGREKLFF. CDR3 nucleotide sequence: TGTGCCAGCAGTTTATCGATCGGGAGGGAAAAACTGTTTTTT.

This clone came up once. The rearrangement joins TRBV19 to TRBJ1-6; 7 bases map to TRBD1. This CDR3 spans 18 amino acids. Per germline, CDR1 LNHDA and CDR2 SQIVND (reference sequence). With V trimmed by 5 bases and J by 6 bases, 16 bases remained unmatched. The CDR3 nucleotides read TGTGCCAGTAGTTCCCGGGGAGGGGGCGTGAGTCGTAATTCACCCCTCCACTTT. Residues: CASSSRGGGVSRNSPLHF.

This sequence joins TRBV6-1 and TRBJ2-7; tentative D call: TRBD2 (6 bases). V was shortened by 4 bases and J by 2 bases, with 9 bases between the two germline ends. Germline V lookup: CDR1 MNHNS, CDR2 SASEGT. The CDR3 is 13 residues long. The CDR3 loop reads CASSGDFPYEQYF. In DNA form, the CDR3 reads TGTGCCAGCAGTGGGGACTTCCCCTACGAGCAGTACTTC.

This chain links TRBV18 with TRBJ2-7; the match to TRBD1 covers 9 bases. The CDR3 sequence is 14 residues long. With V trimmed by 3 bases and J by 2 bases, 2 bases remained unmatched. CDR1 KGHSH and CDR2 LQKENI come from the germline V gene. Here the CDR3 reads CASSPGQGPYEQYF. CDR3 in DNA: TGTGCCAGCTCACCGGGACAGGGACCCTACGAGCAGTACTTC.

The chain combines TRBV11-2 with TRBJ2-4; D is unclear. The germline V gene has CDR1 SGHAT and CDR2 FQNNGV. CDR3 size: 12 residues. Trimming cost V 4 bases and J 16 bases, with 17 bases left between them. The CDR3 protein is CASSYQPSAVYF. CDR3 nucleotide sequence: TGTGCCAGCAGCTACCAGCCCTCAGCCGTTTACTTC.

The DNA of the CDR3 is TGTGCCAGCAGCTGGGGGCCAACAGGAACCTACGAGCAGTACTTC. Its protein product is CASSWGPTGTYEQYF. The V gene is TRBV13, the J gene TRBJ2-7; possibly TRBD1 for D (6 bases). Trimming shortened V by 4 bases and J by 2 bases, and 15 bases separated the two germline ends. Per germline, CDR1 PRHDT and CDR2 FYEKMQ (reference sequence). The CDR3 has 15 amino acids.

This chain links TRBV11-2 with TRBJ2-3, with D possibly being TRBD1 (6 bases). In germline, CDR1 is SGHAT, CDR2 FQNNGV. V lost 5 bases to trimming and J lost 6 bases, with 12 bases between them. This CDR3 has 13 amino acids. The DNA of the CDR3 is TGTGCCAGCAGCACTATGGGGGCCGATACGCAGTATTTT. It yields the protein CASSTMGADTQYF.

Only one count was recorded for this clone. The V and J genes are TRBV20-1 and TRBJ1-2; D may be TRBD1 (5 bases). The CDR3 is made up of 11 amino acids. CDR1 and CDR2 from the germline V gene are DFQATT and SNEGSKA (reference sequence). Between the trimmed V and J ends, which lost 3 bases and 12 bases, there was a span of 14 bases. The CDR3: CSASYLEGNTF. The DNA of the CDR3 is TGCAGTGCTAGCTATCTTGAGGGGAACACCTTC.

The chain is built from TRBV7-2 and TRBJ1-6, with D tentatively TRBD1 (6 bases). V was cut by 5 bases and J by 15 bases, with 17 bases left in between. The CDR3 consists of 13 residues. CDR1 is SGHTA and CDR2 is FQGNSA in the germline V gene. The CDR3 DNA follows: TGTGCCAGCAGCCAAGACAGGAACCGGGGCCTCCACTTT. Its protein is CASSQDRNRGLHF.

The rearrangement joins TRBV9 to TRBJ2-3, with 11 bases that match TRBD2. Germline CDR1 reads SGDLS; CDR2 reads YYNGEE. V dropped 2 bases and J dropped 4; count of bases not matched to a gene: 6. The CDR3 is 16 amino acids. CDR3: CASSVPLAGAADTQYF. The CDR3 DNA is TGTGCCAGCAGCGTCCCACTAGCGGGAGCGGCAGATACGCAGTATTTT.

Here the CDR3 reads CASSSYREAGELFF. The DNA for the CDR3 is TGTGCCAGCAGCTCTTACAGGGAGGCCGGGGAGCTGTTTTTT. The V call is TRBV9, the J call TRBJ2-2; the D call may be TRBD1 or TRBD2 (6 bases each). The germline gives CDR1 SGDLS, CDR2 YYNGEE. The CDR3 is 14 residues long. With 4 bases removed from V and 6 bases from J, the gap between germline ends came to 13 bases. Supplemented by reference TRBV9 and TRBJ2-2, the full variable domain reads DSGVTQTPKHLITATGQRVTLRCSPRSGDLSVYWYQQSLDQGLQFLIQYYNGEERAKGNILERFSAQQFPDLHSELNLSSLELGDSALYFCASSSYREAGELFFGEGSRLTVL.

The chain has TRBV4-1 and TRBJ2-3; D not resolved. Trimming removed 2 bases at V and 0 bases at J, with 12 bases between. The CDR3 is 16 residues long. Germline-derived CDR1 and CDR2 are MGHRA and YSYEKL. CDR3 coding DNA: TGCGCCAGCAGCCAATCAGCAGCGTCTAGCACAGATACGCAGTATTTT. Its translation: CASSQSAASSTDTQYF.

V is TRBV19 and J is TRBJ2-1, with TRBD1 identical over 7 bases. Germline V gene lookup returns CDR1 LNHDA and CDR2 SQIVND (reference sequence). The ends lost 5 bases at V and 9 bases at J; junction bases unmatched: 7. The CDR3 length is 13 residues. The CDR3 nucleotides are TGTGCCAGTAGTCCGGACAGGTTGGGTGAGCAGTTCTTC. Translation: CASSPDRLGEQFF.

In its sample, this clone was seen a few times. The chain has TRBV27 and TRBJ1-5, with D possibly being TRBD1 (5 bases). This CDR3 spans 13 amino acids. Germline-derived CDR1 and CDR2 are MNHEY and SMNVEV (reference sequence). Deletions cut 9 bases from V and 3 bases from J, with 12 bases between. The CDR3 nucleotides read TGTGCCAGTCGTGACAGAGACAATCAGCCCCAGCATTTT. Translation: CASRDRDNQPQHF.

The DNA for the CDR3 is TGTGCCAGCAAGCGATCCGGGACATCCGGAGAAAAACTGTTTTTT. This gives the protein CASKRSGTSGEKLFF. This chain uses TRBV6-5 with TRBJ1-4; weak D call: TRBD1 (6 bases). This CDR3 region has 15 residues. V was shortened by 7 bases and J by 8 bases, with 20 bases between the two germline ends. The germline V gene has CDR1 MNHEY and CDR2 SVGAGI.

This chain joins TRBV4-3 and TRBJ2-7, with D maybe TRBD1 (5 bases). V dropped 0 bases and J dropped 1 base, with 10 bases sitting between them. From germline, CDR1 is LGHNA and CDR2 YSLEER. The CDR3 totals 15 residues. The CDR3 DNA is TGCGCCAGCAGCCAAGACCTGGGGCTTTCCTACGAGCAGTACTTC. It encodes CASSQDLGLSYEQYF.

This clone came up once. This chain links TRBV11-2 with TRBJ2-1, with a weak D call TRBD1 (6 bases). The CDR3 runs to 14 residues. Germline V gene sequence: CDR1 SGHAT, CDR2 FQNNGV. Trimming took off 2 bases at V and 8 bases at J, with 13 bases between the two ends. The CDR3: CASSLNTGKDEQFF. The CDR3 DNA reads TGTGCCAGCAGCTTAAATACAGGGAAGGATGAGCAGTTCTTC.

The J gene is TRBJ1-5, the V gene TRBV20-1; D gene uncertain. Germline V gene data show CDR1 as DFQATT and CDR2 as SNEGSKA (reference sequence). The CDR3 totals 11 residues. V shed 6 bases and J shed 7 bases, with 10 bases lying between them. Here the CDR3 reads CSAMDGQPQHF. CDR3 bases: TGCAGTGCCATGGACGGCCAGCCCCAGCATTTT.

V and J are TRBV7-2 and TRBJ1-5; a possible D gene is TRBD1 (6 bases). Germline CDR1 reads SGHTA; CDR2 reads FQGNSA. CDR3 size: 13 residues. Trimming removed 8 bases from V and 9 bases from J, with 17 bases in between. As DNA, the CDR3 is TGTGCCAGCGGTTGGGGGCGTGGTAGGCCCCAGCATTTT. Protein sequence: CASGWGRGRPQHF.

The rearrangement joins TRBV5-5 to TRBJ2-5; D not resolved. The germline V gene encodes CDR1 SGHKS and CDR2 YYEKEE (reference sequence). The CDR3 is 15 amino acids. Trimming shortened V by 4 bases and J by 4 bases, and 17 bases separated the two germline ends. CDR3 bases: TGTGCCAGCAGCCTTGCCCCGGATTGGGGAGAGACCCAGTACTTC. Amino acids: CASSLAPDWGETQYF.

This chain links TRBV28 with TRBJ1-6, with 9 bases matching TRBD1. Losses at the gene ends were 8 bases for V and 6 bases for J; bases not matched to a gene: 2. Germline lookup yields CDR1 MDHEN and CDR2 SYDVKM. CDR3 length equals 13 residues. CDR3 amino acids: CASSGQGNSPLHF. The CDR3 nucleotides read TGTGCCAGCTCGGGACAGGGTAATTCACCCCTCCACTTT.

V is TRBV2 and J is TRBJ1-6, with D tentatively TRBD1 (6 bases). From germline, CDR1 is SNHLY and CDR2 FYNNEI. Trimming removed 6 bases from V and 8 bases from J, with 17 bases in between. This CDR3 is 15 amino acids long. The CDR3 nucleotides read TGTGCCAGCAGAGACAGGACGGGTCTCGATTCACCCCTCCACTTT. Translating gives CASRDRTGLDSPLHF.

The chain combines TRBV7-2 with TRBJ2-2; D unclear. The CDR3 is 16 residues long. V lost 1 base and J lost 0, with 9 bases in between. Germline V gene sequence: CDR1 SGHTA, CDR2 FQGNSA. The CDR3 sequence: CASSLVPPPNTGELFF. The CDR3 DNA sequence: TGTGCCAGCAGCTTAGTTCCTCCTCCGAACACCGGGGAGCTGTTTTTT.

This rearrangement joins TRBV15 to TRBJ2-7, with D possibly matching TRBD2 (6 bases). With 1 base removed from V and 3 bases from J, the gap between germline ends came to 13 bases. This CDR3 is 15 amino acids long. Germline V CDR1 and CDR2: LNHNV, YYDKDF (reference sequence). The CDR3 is CATSRGGVGGYEQYF. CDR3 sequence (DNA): TGTGCCACCAGCAGAGGGGGGGTCGGGGGCTACGAGCAGTACTTC.

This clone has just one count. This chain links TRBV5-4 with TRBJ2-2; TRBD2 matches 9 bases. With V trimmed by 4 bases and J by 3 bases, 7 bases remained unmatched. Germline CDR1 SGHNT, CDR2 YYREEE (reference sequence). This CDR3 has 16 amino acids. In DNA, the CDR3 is TGTGCCAGCAGCCCAGGGACTAGCTACGACACCGGGGAGCTGTTTTTT. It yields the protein CASSPGTSYDTGELFF.

For the CDR3, the DNA is TGTGCCAGCTCCCTCCAGGGACCCCAGTACTTC. It specifies CASSLQGPQYF. The chain has TRBV18 and TRBJ2-5; either TRBD1 or TRBD2 may fit D (5 bases each). Trimming removed 6 bases at V and 9 bases at J, with 11 bases between. This CDR3 contains 11 residues. The germline gives CDR1 KGHSH, CDR2 LQKENI.